This T cell receptor (beta chain) was profiled in a study of T-cell reconstitution after alpha-beta-depleted transplantation in children (dated by TCRdb to the mid-2010s). General notes on the study: Using TCR repertoire profiling, the study quantitatively followed how T-cell immune reconstitution unfolded in children after TCRalphabeta/CD19-depleted allogeneic hematopoietic cell transplantation.

As concerns this clonotype: Its target antigen remains unknown. It has no much larger one-base neighbor in the sample; base qualities were not kept.

The germline V gene gives CDR1 as MNHEY and CDR2 as SVGAGI. V sheds 4 bases and J sheds 4 bases, leaving 13 bases between their ends. The cysteine opens and the phenylalanine closes a CDR3 of 14 amino acids. The entry retains the CDR3 DNA only, 42 bases that are in frame from base 1. The method was PCR. Sequencing took place on an Illumina HiSeq 2500. TCR library preparation used molecular barcoding, with unique molecular identifiers applied to normalize quantification of the TCRbeta repertoire. The raw public data were reprocessed by TCRdb itself: fastp quality trimming at Q25, MiXCR clonotype calling, in-frame beta chains only. Every CDR3 protein is listed once, alongside the most common genes and DNA of its rows. This sample lists some 200,000 distinct CDR3 sequences; around 9.6% were detected once. The ten top clones hold about 6% of the sample.

In this chain, TRBV6-5 is recombined with TRBJ1-1, with a tentative D gene TRBD1 over 6 matching bases. This TCR was sampled from a human donor who donated a stem cell graft to a child with acute lymphoblastic leukemia. Sequences were derived from PBMCs from the stem cell graft donor, sampled from the stem cell graft. At the DNA level, the sequence is TGTGCCAGCAGTTTAGGTACAGGGCCCACTGAAGCTTTCTTT. Its product reads: CASSLGTGPTEAFF.